The subject of this entry is one TCR beta chain. This CDR3 region has 12 residues. V dropped 7 bases and J dropped 4 bases, with 10 bases sitting between them. The V gene's germline CDR1 is MNHNY and CDR2 SVGAGI (reference sequence). These data come from a study of shared clonotypes between healthy human individuals. Whole-study context: Used for every donor were three CD4 naive, three CD4 memory, two CD8 naive and one CD8 memory plate.

Clones were sequenced by immunoSEQ multiplex PCR, and TCRdb holds only the in-frame ones, with some missing. The sample contains some 900,000 clones, 70% to 85% of which appear only once. This rearrangement joins TRBV6-6 to TRBJ1-2, with D perhaps TRBD1 (5 bases). The clonotype comes from a man aged 18 to 30 in good health. The specimen was memory CD4+ T cells sorted from blood. Subset given: CD45RA-negative fraction. CDR3 DNA sequence: TGTGCCAGCACCCTAGACAGCTATGGCTACACCTTC. It is translated as CASTLDSYGYTF.